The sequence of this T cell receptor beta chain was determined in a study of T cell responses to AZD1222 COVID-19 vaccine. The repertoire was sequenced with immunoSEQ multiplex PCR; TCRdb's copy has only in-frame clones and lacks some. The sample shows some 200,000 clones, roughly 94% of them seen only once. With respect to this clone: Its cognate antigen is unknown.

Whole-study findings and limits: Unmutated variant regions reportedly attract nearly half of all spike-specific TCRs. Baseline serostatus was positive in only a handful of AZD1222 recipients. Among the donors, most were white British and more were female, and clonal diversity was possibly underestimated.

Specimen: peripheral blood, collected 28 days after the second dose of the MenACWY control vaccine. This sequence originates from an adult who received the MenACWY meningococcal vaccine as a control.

The CDR3 here is CASSEGAASSYEQYF. Written as DNA, the CDR3 is TGTGCCAGCAGTGAAGGGGCAGCCAGCTCCTACGAGCAGTACTTC. The genes are TRBV6-1 and TRBJ2-7; D unresolved. The CDR3 length is 15 residues. Looked up from germline, CDR1 is MNHNS and CDR2 is SASEGT. The ends were cut back, 1 base at V and 0 bases at J, with 10 bases in the middle.